This is a list of T cell receptor beta chains from one sample in a study of T and B cells in COVID-19 patients. TCRdb re-analysed the multiplex PCR reads in MiXCR, keeping a single row per CDR3 protein. Of 8,000 to 8,500 distinct CDR3 sequences in the sample, around 40% were seen once. The specimen was blood. All receptors come from a human donor who had recovered from COVID-19. Each CDR3 is given with its conserved first and last residue.

TRBV7-9,TRBJ2-1,CASSLATGGHEQFF
TRBV6-1,TRBJ1-5,CASSAQERVNQPQHF
TRBV5-4,TRBJ2-7,CASSLSLAGSYYEQYF
TRBV19,TRBJ2-1,CASSGRQGAVNEQFF
TRBV10-3,TRBJ2-2,CAISEIGGAATSTTGELFF
TRBV27,TRBJ2-2,CASSLAEWTAGTGELFF
TRBV19,TRBJ1-5,CASSRDRGGNQPQHF
TRBV6-2/TRBV6-3,TRBJ2-5,CASSQRPLAIGETQYF
TRBV5-4,TRBJ2-7,CASRTFGKAYEQYF
TRBV15,TRBJ2-5,CATSRVSSQETRYF
TRBV27,TRBJ2-7,CASSEGMRESGYEQYF
TRBV18,TRBJ2-7,CASSAGALSYEQYF
TRBV11-3,TRBJ2-1,CASSYVGQSSYNEQFF
TRBV6-5,TRBJ2-1,CASGTPPGTLPYNEQFF
TRBV6-2/TRBV6-3,TRBJ2-7,CAITRDGSYEQYF
TRBV29-1,TRBJ2-5,CSVGTLTSAQETQYF
TRBV7-6,TRBJ2-2,CASSLDFGVGTGELFF